What follows is one T cell receptor beta chain and its context. Its antigen is undetermined. The V segment lost 3 bases and the J segment 2 bases; nucleotides outside the gene matches: 11. Germline V gene sequence: CDR1 SGHNT, CDR2 YYREEE (reference sequence). This CDR3 is built from 18 residues. CD4+ cells yielded CD45RA+ naive and CD45RA-negative memory subsets. The sample comes from a study of shared clonotypes between healthy human individuals. Study-level results: The sole specimen, blood, was sampled, and tissue repertoires likely differ. Unshared clonotypes carried lower generation probabilities than those common to all four donors.

Only in-frame clones appear in the TCRdb table, and some are missing; sequencing was by immunoSEQ multiplex PCR. The data contain millions of clones, more than 90% of them seen just once; the ten biggest clones take up around 0.15%. This clonotype originated in a man younger than 35 in good health. This chain uses TRBV5-4 with TRBJ2-3; 11 nucleotides line up with TRBD2. What was sequenced was naive CD4+ T cells sorted from blood. Subset defined: CD45RA+ positively selected. The CDR3 spells CASSSATIAGGITDTQYF. CDR3 nucleotide sequence: TGTGCCAGCAGCTCCGCGACTATAGCGGGGGGGATCACAGATACGCAGTATTTT.